The present TCR beta chain was sequenced within a study of identical twins. This clonotype was detected many times. One entry per CDR3 protein results from TCRdb running MiXCR on the 5' RACE reads. The data contain 690,000 or so distinct CDR3 sequences, 5.5% to 6.5% of them singletons. Germline V lookup: CDR1 SQVTM, CDR2 ANQGSEA. This CDR3 spans 13 amino acids. V was cut by 6 bases and J by 3 bases, with 15 bases left in between. The receptor was isolated from a man aged 18 to 35 in good health. Material for sequencing was naive T cells sorted from blood. The gene calls are TRBV29-1 and TRBJ2-7; possibly TRBD1 or TRBD2 for D (5 bases each). CDR3 coding DNA: TGCAGCGTGCAACCGACTGGGGGCTACGAGCAGTACTTC. It codes for CSVQPTGGYEQYF.